The rows below give T cell receptor beta chains drawn from one sample of a study of blood T cell repertoires in COVID-19. The table came from immunoSEQ multiplex PCR; TCRdb's copy has only in-frame clones and leaves some out. The table has more than 75,000 clones, 88% seen once. The sample consisted of peripheral blood. The receptors here all came from a woman of 80 years or more with active COVID-19. Both conserved end residues are part of each CDR3. The D gene is left open where the match is weak. Expanded clones are given a class, and other clones once, few, many or no size at all.

TRBD2	TRBJ2-1	-	TRBV9	TGTGCCAGACGGTCAAGCGGGAGGGCCTTTGGTGAGCAGTTCTTC	CARRSSGRAFGEQFF
-	TRBJ2-7	-	TRBV12-3/TRBV12-4	TGTGCCAGCAGTTTGTTTACAGTCTGGGAGCAGTACTTC	CASSLFTVWEQYF
-	TRBJ2-7	-	TRBV11-2	TGTGCCAGCAGCTTAGATCTGAGTAGCAGACCCTACGAGCAGTACTTC	CASSLDLSSRPYEQYF
-	TRBJ2-7	-	TRBV29-1	TGCAGCGGAGCCAGACAGAACTCCTACGAGCAGTACTTC	CSGARQNSYEQYF
TRBD2	TRBJ2-1	-	TRBV10-3	TGTGCCATCAGTGAGTCGGCGGGAGGGGCTGGTGAGCAGTTCTTC	CAISESAGGAGEQFF
TRBD2	TRBJ2-7	-	TRBV4-2	TGTGCCAGCAGCCAAGCAGCCGGAGGGGCGGGAGGGAACTACGAGCAGTACTTC	CASSQAAGGAGGNYEQYF
-	TRBJ2-6	-	TRBV29-1	TGCAGCGTTGAAAGACTAGAGTCTGGGGCCAACGTCCTGACTTTC	CSVERLESGANVLTF
-	TRBJ2-1	-	TRBV7-2	TGTGCCAGCAGCCCCCCAAGTAGCGTCGAGCAGTTCTTC	CASSPPSSVEQFF
TRBD1	TRBJ2-1	-	TRBV5-6	TGTGCCAGCAGCTTACGGGACAGGCCCTACAATGAGCAGTTCTTC	CASSLRDRPYNEQFF
-	TRBJ2-6	-	TRBV30	TGTGCCTGGAGTGGACAGGGAGGAACTGGGGCCAACGTCCTGACTTTC	CAWSGQGGTGANVLTF
-	TRBJ1-5	once	TRBV18	TGTGCCAGCTCAGGAGGGGTCCTACAGCCCCAGCATTTT	CASSGGVLQPQHF
TRBD1	TRBJ2-1	-	TRBV28	TGTGCCAGCAGTTTCGGGACAGCTTATTACAATGAGCAGTTCTTC	CASSFGTAYYNEQFF
-	TRBJ2-7	-	TRBV4-1	TGCGCCAGCAGCCAAGATCCCCCCAGCGCCCGCTCCTACGAGCAGTACTTC	CASSQDPPSARSYEQYF
TRBD2	TRBJ2-2	-	TRBV27	TGTGCCAGCAGACCCCAGACTAGCGGGAGTACCGGGGAGCTGTTTTTT	CASRPQTSGSTGELFF
TRBD1	TRBJ1-5	few	TRBV28	TGTGCCAGCAGTCCGCGGACAGGTTCATCAGCCCAGCATTTT	CASSPRTGSSAQHF
TRBD1	TRBJ2-3	-	TRBV28	TGTGCCAGCAGTTTAGTGACAGGGGCCCGCACAGATACGCAGTATTTT	CASSLVTGARTDTQYF
-	TRBJ2-7	-	TRBV29-1	TGCAGCGCCGTAGGGACAAGCTTTTACGAGCAGTACTTC	CSAVGTSFYEQYF
-	TRBJ1-1	-	TRBV24-1	TGTGCCACCAGCCAGGATGTAAACACTGAAGCTTTCTTT	CATSQDVNTEAFF
TRBD2	TRBJ2-7	few	TRBV7-2	TGTGCCAGCAGCTTAACTAGCGGAACCTACGAGCAGTACTTC	CASSLTSGTYEQYF
TRBD2	TRBJ2-3	-	TRBV10-3	TGTGCCATCAGTAGCGGGAGGGCTAGCACAGATACGCAGTATTTT	CAISSGRASTDTQYF
-	TRBJ1-1	once	TRBV5-1	TGCGCCAGCAGCGAAATCTCAGGGGCGAGCACTGAAGCTTTCTTT	CASSEISGASTEAFF
-	TRBJ1-2	once	TRBV2	TGTGCCAGCAGTGAAGCGGCGGGCTATGGCTACACCTTC	CASSEAAGYGYTF
-	TRBJ2-2	once	TRBV7-2	TGTGCCAGCAGCCCGCCTAACCCCTTTCGGAGCTCTAGCGCCGGGGAGCTGTTTTTT	CASSPPNPFRSSSAGELFF
TRBD2	TRBJ2-1	-	TRBV6-6	TGTGCCAGCAGTGAGCTAGCGGGATCCTACAATGAGCAGTTCTTC	CASSELAGSYNEQFF
-	TRBJ2-3	-	TRBV4-3	TGCGCCAGCAGCCAAGATCCTACGGTCGCGCAGTATTTT	CASSQDPTVAQYF
-	TRBJ2-3	-	TRBV19	TGTGCCAGTAGTGACACTAGCACAGATACGCAGTATTTT	CASSDTSTDTQYF
TRBD2	TRBJ2-5	-	TRBV29-1	TGCAGCGTCCAAGGGGGCGAGGCTGGACTAGCGGGAACGGAGACCCAGTACTTC	CSVQGGEAGLAGTETQYF
TRBD1	TRBJ2-7	-	TRBV19	TGTGCCAGTAAAGCCGGGACAGGGTCCTACGAGCAGTACTTC	CASKAGTGSYEQYF
TRBD1	TRBJ2-6	-	TRBV24-1	TGTGCCACCGGAGACGGAGGGACAGGGTGGTCTGGGGCCAACGTCCTGACTTTC	CATGDGGTGWSGANVLTF
-	TRBJ2-5	-	TRBV2	TGTGCCAGCAGTGAAGAACAGCAAGAGACCCAGTACTTC	CASSEEQQETQYF
-	TRBJ2-2	-	TRBV7-9	TGTGCCAGCAGCTTACAGACAGGTGCGAACACCGGGGAGCTGTTTTTT	CASSLQTGANTGELFF
-	TRBJ2-7	-	TRBV7-2	TGTGCCAGCAGCCTACTGTCGACAGGCCACGAGCAGTACTTC	CASSLLSTGHEQYF
TRBD1	TRBJ2-1	-	TRBV6-5	TGTGCCAGCAGTTACTCGTTAGGGGGCGATGAGCAGTTCTTC	CASSYSLGGDEQFF
-	TRBJ1-2	-	TRBV6-5	TGTGCCAGCAACGAGGCGGGGGCTTCTAACTATGGCTACACCTTC	CASNEAGASNYGYTF
TRBD2	TRBJ2-3	-	TRBV30	TGTGCCTGGAGTCGATTCGGACTAGCGGGAGCTACAGATACGCAGTATTTT	CAWSRFGLAGATDTQYF
-	TRBJ2-1	-	TRBV19	TGTGCCAGTAGTACTAACGGGATGCGGACCTACAATGAGCAGTTCTTC	CASSTNGMRTYNEQFF
TRBD1	TRBJ1-1	-	TRBV19	TGTGCCAGTACCACTTTCTGGACAGGGAACACTGAAGCTTTCTTT	CASTTFWTGNTEAFF
TRBD1	TRBJ2-7	once	TRBV20-1	TGCAGTGCTAGTGGGCAGGGGGTCTACGAGCAGTACTTC	CSASGQGVYEQYF
TRBD2	TRBJ2-1	-	TRBV5-8	TGTGCCAGCAGCCTGTGGACTAGCGGACAGTACTTGTACAATGAGCAGTTCTTC	CASSLWTSGQYLYNEQFF
TRBD2	TRBJ2-3	-	TRBV19	TGTGCCAGTAGGGGTAGCGGGAGAGAGGCAGATACGCAGTATTTT	CASRGSGREADTQYF
-	TRBJ2-5	-	TRBV7-9	TGTGCCAGCAGCTTCAGGGGCCAAGAGACCCAGTACTTC	CASSFRGQETQYF
TRBD2	TRBJ2-7	-	TRBV10-3	TGTGCCGTTAGCGGGGGGGAGAGGTACGAGCAGTACTTC	CAVSGGERYEQYF
-	TRBJ2-2	once	TRBV9	TGTGCCAGCAGCGTTTTCGGCACCGGGGAGCTGTTTTTT	CASSVFGTGELFF
-	TRBJ2-4	-	TRBV9	TGTGCCAGCAGCGTAGGGGCAGGGGTCCCCCAGAAACACATTCAGTACTTC	CASSVGAGVPQKHIQYF
TRBD2	TRBJ2-1	once	TRBV4-3	TGCGCCAGCAGCCCCACAAAGGTCGTAGCGGGAGGTTCCTACAATGAGCAGTTCTTC	CASSPTKVVAGGSYNEQFF
-	TRBJ1-1	-	TRBV19	TGTGCCAGTAGTATGGGCGCGGGGAGGACTGAAGCTTTCTTT	CASSMGAGRTEAFF
TRBD2	TRBJ2-1	-	TRBV18	TGTGCCAGCTCACCGCCGGGGACACTAGCGGGTCCCCACAATGAGCAGTTCTTC	CASSPPGTLAGPHNEQFF
TRBD2	TRBJ2-7	-	TRBV3-1/TRBV3-2	TGTGCCAGCAGCCTAACAGGGCCCGGGACTAGCGGGAGTTACGAGCAGTACTTC	CASSLTGPGTSGSYEQYF
-	TRBJ1-1	-	TRBV5-1	TGCGCCAGCAGCTTGACTGGGCCGTCGGGGGACACTGAAGCTTTCTTT	CASSLTGPSGDTEAFF